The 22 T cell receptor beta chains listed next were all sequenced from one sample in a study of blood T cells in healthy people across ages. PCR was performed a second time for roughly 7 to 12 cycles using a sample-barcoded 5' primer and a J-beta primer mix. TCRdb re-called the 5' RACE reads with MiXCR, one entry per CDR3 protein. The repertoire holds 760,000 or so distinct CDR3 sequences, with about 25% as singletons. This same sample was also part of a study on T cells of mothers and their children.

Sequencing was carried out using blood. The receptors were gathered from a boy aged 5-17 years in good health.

The CDR3 DNA reads as TGTGCCAGCAGTGACTGGGACAGGGGGAATTCTGGCTACACCTTC. Encoded protein: CASSDWDRGNSGYTF. The chain is built from TRBV25-1 and TRBJ1-2; 11 bases map to TRBD1. V gave up 3 bases and J gave up 7 bases; unmatched junction bases: 7. CDR3 length: 15 residues. CDR1 is MGHDK and CDR2 is SYGVNS in the germline V gene.

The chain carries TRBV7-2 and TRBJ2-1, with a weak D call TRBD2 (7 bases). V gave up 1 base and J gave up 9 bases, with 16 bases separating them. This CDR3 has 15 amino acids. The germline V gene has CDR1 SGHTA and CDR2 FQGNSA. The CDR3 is CASSLVGGGTGEQFF. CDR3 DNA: TGTGCCAGCAGCTTAGTAGGGGGAGGGACCGGTGAGCAGTTCTTC. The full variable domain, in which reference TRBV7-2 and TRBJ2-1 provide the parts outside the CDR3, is GAGVSQSPSNKVTEKGKDVELRCDPISGHTALYWYRQSLGQGLEFLIYFQGNSAPDKSGLPSDRFSAERTGGSVSTLTIQRTQQEDSAVYLCASSLVGGGTGEQFFGPGTRLTVL.

CDR3 sequence: CSARVQGVNEQYF. Written as DNA, the CDR3 is TGCAGTGCTAGGGTACAGGGGGTCAACGAGCAGTACTTC. This chain links TRBV20-1 with TRBJ2-7, with 8 positions matching TRBD1. The CDR3 is made up of 13 amino acids. The germline CDR1 and CDR2 sequences are DFQATT and SNEGSKA (reference sequence). V trimming: 3 bases; J trimming: 5 bases; junction bases outside the gene matches: 6.

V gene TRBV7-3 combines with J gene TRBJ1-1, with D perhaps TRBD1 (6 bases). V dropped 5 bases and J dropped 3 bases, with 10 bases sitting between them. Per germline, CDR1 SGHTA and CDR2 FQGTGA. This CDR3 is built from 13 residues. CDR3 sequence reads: CASSQGSDTEAFF. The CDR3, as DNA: TGTGCCAGCAGCCAGGGGAGCGACACTGAAGCTTTCTTT. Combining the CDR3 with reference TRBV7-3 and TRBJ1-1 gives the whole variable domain GAGVSQTPSNKVTEKGKYVELRCDPISGHTALYWYRQSLGQGPEFLIYFQGTGAADDSGLPNDRFFAVRPEGSVSTLKIQRTERGDSAVYLCASSQGSDTEAFFGQGTRLTVV.

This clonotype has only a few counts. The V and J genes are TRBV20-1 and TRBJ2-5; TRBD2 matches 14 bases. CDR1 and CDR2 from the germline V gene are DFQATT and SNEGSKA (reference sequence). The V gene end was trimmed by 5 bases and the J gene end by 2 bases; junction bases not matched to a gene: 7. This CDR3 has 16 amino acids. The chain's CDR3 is CSAFGLAGGNQETQYF. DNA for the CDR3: TGCAGTGCTTTCGGACTAGCGGGGGGCAATCAAGAGACCCAGTACTTC.

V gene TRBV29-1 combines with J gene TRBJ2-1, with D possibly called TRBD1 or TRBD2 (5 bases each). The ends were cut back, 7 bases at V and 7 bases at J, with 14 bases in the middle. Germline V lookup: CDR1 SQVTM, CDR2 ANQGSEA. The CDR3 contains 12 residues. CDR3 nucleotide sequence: TGCAGCGCTGACTATGGGGCGAATGAGCAGTTCTTC. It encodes CSADYGANEQFF.

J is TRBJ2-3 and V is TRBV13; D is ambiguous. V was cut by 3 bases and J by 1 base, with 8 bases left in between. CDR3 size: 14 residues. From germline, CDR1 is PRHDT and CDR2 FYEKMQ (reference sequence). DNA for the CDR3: TGTGCCAGCAGCTTGGGGAAAGGCACAGATACGCAGTATTTT. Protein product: CASSLGKGTDTQYF.

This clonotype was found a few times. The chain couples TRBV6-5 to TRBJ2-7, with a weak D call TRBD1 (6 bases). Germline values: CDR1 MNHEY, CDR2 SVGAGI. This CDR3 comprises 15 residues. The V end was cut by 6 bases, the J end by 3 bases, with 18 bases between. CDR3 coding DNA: TGTGCCAGCAGCCTATCCGGGACACCTAACTACGAGCAGTACTTC. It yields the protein CASSLSGTPNYEQYF.

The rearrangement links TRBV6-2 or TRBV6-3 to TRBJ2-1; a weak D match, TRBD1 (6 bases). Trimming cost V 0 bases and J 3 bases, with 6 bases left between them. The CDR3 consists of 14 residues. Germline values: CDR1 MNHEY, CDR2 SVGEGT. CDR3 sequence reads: CASSYSTGYNEQFF. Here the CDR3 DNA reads TGTGCCAGCAGTTACTCGACAGGCTACAATGAGCAGTTCTTC.

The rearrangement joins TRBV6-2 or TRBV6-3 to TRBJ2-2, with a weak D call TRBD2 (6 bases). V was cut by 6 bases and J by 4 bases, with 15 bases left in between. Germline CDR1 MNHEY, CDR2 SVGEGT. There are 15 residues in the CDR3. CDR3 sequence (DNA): TGTGCCAGCAGAAGTGCGGGACTCGGCACCGGGGAGCTGTTTTTT. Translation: CASRSAGLGTGELFF.

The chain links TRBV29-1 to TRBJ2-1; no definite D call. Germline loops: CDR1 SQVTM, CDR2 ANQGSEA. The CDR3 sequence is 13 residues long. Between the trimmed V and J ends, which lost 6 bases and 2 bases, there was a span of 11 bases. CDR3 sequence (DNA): TGCAGCGTGACTTCTTTCGCCTACAATGAGCAGTTCTTC. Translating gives CSVTSFAYNEQFF.

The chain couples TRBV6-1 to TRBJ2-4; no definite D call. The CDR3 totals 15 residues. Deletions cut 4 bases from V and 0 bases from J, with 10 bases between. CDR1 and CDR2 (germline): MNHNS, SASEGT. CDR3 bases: TGTGCCAGCAGTGCCCTGACTGTAGCCAAAAACATTCAGTACTTC. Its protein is CASSALTVAKNIQYF.

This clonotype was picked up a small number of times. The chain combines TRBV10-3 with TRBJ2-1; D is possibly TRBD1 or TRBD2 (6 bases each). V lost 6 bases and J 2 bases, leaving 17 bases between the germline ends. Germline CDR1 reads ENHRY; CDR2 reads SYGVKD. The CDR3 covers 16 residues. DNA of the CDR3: TGTGCCATCAGAGACGATAGGGGGGCCGCCTACAATGAGCAGTTCTTC. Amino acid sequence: CAIRDDRGAAYNEQFF.

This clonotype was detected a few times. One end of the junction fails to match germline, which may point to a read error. CDR3 DNA: TGTGCTAGCAGCTTAGCGCTAGCGGGGGATTACAATGAGCAGTTCTTC. This translates into CASSLALAGDYNEQFF. The chain joins TRBV7-7 to TRBJ2-5; 10 bases match TRBD2. The DNA matches TRBJ2-1 better at its end, which makes the J call doubtful. The germline V gene has CDR1 SSHAT and CDR2 FNYEAQ (reference sequence). The CDR3 spans 16 residues.

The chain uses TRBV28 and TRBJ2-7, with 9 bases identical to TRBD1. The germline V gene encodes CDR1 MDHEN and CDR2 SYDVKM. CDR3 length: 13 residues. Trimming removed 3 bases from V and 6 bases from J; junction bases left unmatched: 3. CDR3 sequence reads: CASSLGQGPEQYF. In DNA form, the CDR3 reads TGTGCCAGCAGTTTGGGACAGGGACCCGAGCAGTACTTC.

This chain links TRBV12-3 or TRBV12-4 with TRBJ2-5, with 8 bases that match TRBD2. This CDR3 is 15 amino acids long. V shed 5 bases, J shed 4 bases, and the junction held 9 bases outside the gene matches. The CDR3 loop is CASSPGGARRETQYF. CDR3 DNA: TGTGCCAGCAGTCCCGGGGGGGCTAGGCGAGAGACCCAGTACTTC.

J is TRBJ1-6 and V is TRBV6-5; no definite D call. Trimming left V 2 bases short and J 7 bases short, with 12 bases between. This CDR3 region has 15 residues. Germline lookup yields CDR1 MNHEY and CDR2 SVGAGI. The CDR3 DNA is TGTGCCAGCAGTTACGGGGAGTTCAGGAATTCACCCCTCCACTTT. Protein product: CASSYGEFRNSPLHF.

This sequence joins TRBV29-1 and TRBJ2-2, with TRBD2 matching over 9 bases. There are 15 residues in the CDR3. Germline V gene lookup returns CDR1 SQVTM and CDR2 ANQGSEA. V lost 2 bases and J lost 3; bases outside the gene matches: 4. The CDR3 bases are TGCAGCGTTGAAATGCGCGGGGGGGACACCGGGGAGCTGTTTTTT. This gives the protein CSVEMRGGDTGELFF.

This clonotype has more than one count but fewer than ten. Here the CDR3 reads CASSLDFSGSLYEQYF. The CDR3, as DNA: TGTGCCAGCAGTTTAGATTTTAGCGGGAGTCTCTACGAGCAGTACTTC. The V call is TRBV28, the J call TRBJ2-7; 9 nucleotides match TRBD2. This CDR3 is built from 16 residues. Germline V gives CDR1 MDHEN, CDR2 SYDVKM. The trim removed 2 bases at V and 3 bases at J, leaving 8 bases unmatched.

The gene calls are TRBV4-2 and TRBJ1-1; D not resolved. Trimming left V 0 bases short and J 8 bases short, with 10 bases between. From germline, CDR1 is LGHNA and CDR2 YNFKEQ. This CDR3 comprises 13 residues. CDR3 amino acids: CASSQDPEQEAFF. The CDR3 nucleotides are TGTGCCAGCAGCCAAGACCCCGAACAGGAAGCTTTCTTT.

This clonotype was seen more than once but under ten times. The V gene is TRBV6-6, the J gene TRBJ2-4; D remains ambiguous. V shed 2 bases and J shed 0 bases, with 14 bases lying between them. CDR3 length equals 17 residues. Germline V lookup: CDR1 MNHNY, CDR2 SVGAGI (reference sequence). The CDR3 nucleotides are TGTGCCAGCAGTTACGGCGGCGTCCTGTCAGCCAAAAACATTCAGTACTTC. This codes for CASSYGGVLSAKNIQYF.

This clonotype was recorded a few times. The CDR3 DNA sequence: TGCGCCAGCAGCCTCGATGTTCGGGACACAGATACGCAGTATTTT. Its protein product is CASSLDVRDTDTQYF. This chain uses TRBV4-1 with TRBJ2-3; D possibly corresponds to TRBD2 (5 bases). The CDR3 sequence is 15 residues long. V was pared by 4 bases and J by 2 bases, with 13 bases between. The germline V gene has CDR1 MGHRA and CDR2 YSYEKL.